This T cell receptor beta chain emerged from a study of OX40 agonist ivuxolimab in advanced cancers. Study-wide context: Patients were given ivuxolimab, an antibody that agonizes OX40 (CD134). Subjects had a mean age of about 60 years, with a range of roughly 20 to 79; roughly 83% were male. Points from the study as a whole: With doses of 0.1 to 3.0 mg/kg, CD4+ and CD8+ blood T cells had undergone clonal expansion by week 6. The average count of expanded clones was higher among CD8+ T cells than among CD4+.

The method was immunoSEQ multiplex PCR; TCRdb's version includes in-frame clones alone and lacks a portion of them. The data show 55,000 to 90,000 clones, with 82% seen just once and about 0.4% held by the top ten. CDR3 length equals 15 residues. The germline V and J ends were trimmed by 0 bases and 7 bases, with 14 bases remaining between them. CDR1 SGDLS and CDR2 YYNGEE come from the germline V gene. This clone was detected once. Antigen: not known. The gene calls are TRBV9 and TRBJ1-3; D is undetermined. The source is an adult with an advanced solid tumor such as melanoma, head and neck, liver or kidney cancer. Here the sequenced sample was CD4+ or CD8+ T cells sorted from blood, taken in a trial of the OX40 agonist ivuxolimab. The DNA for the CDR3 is TGTGCCAGCAGCGTAGCCCTTGGAGGAGGGAACACCATATATTTT. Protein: CASSVALGGGNTIYF.